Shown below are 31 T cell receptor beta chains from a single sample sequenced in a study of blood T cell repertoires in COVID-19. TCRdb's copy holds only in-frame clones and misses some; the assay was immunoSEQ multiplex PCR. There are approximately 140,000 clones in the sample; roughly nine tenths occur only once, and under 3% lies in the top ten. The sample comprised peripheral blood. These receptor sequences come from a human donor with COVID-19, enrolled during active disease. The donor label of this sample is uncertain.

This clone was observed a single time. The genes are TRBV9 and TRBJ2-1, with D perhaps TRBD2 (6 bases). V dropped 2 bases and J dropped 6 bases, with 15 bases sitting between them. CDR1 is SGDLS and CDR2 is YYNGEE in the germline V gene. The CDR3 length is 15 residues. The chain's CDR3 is CASSVMASASNEQFF. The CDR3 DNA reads TGTGCCAGCAGCGTTATGGCTAGCGCCAGCAATGAGCAGTTCTTC. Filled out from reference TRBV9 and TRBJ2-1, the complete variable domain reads DSGVTQTPKHLITATGQRVTLRCSPRSGDLSVYWYQQSLDQGLQFLIQYYNGEERAKGNILERFSAQQFPDLHSELNLSSLELGDSALYFCASSVMASASNEQFFGPGTRLTVL.

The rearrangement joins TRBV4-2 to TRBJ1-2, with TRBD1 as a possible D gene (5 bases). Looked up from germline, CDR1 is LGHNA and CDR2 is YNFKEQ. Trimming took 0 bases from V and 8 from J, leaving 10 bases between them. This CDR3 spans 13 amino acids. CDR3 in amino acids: CASSQERGLGYTF. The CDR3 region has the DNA TGTGCCAGCAGCCAAGAAAGGGGTTTGGGCTACACCTTC.

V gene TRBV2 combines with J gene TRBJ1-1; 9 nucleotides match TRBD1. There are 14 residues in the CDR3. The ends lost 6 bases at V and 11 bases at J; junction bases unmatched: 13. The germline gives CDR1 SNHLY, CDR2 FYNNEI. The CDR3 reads CASRAGTGNRGAFF. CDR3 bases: TGTGCCAGCAGGGCCGGGACAGGGAATCGAGGGGCTTTCTTT.

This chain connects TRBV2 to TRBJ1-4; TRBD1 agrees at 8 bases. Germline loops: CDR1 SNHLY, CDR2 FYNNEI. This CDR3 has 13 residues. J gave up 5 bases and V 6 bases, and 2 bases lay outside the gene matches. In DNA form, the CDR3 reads TGTGCCAGCAGCCACAGGGGGAATGAAAAACTGTTTTTT. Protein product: CASSHRGNEKLFF. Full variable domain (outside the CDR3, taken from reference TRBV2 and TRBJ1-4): EPEVTQTPSHQVTQMGQEVILRCVPISNHLYFYWYRQILGQKVEFLVSFYNNEISEKSEIFDDQFSVERPDGSNFTLKIRSTKLEDSAMYFCASSHRGNEKLFFGSGTQLSVL.

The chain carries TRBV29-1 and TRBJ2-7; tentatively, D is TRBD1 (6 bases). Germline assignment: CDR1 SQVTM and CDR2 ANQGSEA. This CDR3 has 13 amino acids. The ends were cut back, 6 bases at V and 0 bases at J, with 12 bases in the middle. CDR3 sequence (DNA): TGCAGCGTCCAGACACAGGGCTCCTACGAGCAGTACTTC. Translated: CSVQTQGSYEQYF.

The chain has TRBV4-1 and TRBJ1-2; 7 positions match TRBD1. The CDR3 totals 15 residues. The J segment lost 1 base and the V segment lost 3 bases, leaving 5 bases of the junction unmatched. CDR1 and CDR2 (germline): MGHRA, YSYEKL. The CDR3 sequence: CASSQLTGDNYGYTF. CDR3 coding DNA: TGCGCCAGCAGCCAGCTCACAGGGGATAACTATGGCTACACCTTC.

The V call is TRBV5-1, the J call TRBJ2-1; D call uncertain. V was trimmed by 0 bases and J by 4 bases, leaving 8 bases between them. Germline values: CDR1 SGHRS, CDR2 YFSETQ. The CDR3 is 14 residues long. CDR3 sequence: CASSLVALYNEQFF. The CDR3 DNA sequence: TGCGCCAGCAGCTTGGTTGCCCTATACAATGAGCAGTTCTTC.

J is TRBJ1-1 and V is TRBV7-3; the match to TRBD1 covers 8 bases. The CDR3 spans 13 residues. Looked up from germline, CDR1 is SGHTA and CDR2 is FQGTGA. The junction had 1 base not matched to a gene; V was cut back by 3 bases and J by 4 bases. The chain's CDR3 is CASSLGQATEAFF. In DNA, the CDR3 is TGTGCCAGCAGCTTGGGACAGGCCACTGAAGCTTTCTTT.

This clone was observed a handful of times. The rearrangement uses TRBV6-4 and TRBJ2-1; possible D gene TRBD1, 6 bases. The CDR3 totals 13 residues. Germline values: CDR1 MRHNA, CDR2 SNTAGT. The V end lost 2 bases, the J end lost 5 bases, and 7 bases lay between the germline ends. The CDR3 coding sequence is TGTGCCAGCAGTGACAGGGACAACAATGAGCAGTTCTTC. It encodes CASSDRDNNEQFF.

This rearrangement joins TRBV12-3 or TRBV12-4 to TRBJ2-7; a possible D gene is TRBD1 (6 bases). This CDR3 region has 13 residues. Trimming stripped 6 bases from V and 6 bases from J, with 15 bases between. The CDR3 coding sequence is TGTGCCAGCAGATTGGACAGTCCAGGCGAGCAGTACTTC. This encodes CASRLDSPGEQYF.

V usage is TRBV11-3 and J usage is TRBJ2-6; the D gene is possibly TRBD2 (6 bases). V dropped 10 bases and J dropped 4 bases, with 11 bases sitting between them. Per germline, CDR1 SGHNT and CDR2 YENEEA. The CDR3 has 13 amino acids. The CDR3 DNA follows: TGTGCCATCTCCCGGGGGGGGGCCAACGTCCTGACTTTC. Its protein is CAISRGGANVLTF.

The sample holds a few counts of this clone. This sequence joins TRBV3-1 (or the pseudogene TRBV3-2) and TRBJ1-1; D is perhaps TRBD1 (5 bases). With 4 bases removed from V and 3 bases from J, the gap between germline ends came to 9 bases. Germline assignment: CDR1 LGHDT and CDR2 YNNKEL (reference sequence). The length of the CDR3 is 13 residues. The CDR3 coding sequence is TGTGCCAGCAGCCGGCGCAGGGACACTGAAGCTTTCTTT. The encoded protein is CASSRRRDTEAFF.

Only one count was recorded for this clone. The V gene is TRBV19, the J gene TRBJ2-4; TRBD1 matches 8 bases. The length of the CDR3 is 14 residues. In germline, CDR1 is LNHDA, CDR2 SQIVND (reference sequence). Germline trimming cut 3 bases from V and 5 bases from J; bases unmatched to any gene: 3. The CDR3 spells CASSIGQGQNIQYF. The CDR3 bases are TGTGCCAGTAGTATCGGACAGGGCCAAAACATTCAGTACTTC. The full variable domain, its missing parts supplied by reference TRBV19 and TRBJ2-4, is DGGITQSPKYLFRKEGQNVTLSCEQNLNHDAMYWYRQDPGQGLRLIYYSQIVNDFQKGDIAEGYSVSREKKESFPLTVTSAQKNPTAFYLCASSIGQGQNIQYFGAGTRLSVL.

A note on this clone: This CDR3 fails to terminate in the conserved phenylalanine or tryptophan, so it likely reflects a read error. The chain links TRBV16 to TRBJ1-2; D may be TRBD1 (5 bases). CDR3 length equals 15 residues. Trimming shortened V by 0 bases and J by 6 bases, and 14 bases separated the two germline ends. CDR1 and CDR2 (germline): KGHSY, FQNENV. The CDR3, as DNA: TGTGCCAGCAGCCAATCAACAGGTGAAAATGATGGCTACACCCTC. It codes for CASSQSTGENDGYTL.

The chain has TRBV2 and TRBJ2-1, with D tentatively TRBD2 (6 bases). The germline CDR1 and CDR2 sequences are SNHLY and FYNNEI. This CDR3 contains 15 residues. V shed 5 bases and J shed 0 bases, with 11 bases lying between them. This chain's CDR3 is CASSKDGSSYNEQFF. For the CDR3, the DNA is TGTGCCAGCAGTAAAGACGGGAGCTCCTACAATGAGCAGTTCTTC.

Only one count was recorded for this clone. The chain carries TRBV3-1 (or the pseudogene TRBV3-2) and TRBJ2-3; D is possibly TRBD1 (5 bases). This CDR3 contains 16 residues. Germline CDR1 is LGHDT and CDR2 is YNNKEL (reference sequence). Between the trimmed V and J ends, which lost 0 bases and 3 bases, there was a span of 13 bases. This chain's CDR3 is CASSQDLAGNTDTQYF. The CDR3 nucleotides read TGTGCCAGCAGCCAAGACTTGGCAGGGAATACAGATACGCAGTATTTT.

The CDR3, as DNA: TGTGCCAGCAGCTTAGATCCGGGGACTAGCCGGATCGGGCAGTATTTT. It codes for CASSLDPGTSRIGQYF. The gene calls are TRBV11-2 and TRBJ2-3, with TRBD2 matching over 9 bases. V lost 0 bases, J lost 11 bases, and 12 bases stayed unmatched. This CDR3 region has 16 residues. Germline V CDR1 and CDR2: SGHAT, FQNNGV.

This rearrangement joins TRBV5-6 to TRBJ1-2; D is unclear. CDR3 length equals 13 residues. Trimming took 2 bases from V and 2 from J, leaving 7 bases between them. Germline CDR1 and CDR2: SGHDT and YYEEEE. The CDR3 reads CASSFARNYGYTF. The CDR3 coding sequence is TGTGCCAGCAGCTTTGCCAGGAACTATGGCTACACCTTC.

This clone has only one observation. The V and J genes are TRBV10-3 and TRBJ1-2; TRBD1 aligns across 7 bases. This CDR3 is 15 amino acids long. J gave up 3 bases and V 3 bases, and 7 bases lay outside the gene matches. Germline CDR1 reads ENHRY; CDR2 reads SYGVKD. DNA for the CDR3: TGTGCCATCAGTGAAACGACAGGGCAATACTATGGCTACACCTTC. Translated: CAISETTGQYYGYTF.

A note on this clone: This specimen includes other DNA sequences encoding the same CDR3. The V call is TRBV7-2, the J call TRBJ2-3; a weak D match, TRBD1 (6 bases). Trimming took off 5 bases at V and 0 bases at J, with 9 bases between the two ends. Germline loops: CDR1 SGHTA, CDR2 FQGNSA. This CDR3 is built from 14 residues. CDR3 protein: CASSPQGSTDTQYF. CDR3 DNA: TGTGCCAGCAGCCCACAGGGCAGCACAGATACGCAGTATTTT. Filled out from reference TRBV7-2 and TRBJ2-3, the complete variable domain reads GAGVSQSPSNKVTEKGKDVELRCDPISGHTALYWYRQSLGQGLEFLIYFQGNSAPDKSGLPSDRFSAERTGGSVSTLTIQRTQQEDSAVYLCASSPQGSTDTQYFGPGTRLTVL.

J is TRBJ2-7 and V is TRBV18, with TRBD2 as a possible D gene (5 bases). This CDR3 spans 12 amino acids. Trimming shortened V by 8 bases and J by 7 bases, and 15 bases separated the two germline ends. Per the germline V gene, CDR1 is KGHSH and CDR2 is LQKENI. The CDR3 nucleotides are TGTGCCAGCCGGGGTAGGGTCGAGGAGCAGTACTTC. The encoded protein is CASRGRVEEQYF.

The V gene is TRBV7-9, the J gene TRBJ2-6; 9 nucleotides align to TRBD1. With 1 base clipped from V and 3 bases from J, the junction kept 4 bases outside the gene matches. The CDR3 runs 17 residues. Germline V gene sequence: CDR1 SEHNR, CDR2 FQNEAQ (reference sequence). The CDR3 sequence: CASSLGTGVYGANVLTF. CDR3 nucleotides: TGTGCCAGCAGCTTAGGGACAGGGGTTTATGGGGCCAACGTCCTGACTTTC. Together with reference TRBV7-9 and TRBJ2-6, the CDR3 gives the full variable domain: DTGVSQNPRHKITKRGQNVTFRCDPISEHNRLYWYRQTLGQGPEFLTYFQNEAQLEKSRLLSDRFSAERPKGSFSTLEIQRTEQGDSAMYLCASSLGTGVYGANVLTFGAGSRLTVL.

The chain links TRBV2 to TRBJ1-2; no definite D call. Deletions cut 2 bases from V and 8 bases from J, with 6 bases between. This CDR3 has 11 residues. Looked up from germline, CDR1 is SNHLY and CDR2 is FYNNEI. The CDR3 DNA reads TGTGCCAGCAGTGAATACGCGGGCTACACCTTC. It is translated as CASSEYAGYTF.

The CDR3 protein is CASSLLRGADGYTF. CDR3 in DNA: TGTGCCAGCAGTCTGCTCCGAGGCGCGGATGGCTACACCTTC. The chain uses TRBV2 and TRBJ1-2; D call uncertain. Germline lookup yields CDR1 SNHLY and CDR2 FYNNEI. Trimming cost V 5 bases and J 6 bases, with 16 bases left between them. The CDR3 totals 14 residues.

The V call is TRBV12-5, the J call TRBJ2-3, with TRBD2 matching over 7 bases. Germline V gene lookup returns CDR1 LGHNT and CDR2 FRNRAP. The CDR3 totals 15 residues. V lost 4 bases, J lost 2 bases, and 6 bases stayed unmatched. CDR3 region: CASGSGAGATDTQYF. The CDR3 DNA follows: TGTGCTAGTGGTTCTGGGGCGGGAGCCACAGATACGCAGTATTTT.

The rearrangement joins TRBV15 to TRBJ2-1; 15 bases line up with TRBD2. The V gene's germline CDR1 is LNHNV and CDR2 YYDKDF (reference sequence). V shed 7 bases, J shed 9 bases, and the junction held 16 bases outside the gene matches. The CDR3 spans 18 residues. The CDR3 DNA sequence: TGTGCCACCAAACCCCAGATTGGACTAGCGGGGGGGCTAGGTGAGCAGTTCTTC. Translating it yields CATKPQIGLAGGLGEQFF.

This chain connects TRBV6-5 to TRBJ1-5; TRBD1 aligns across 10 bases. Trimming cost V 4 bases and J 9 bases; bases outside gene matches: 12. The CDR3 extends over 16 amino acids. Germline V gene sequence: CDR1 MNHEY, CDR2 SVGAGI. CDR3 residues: CASSSETGQGVWPQHF. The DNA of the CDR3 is TGTGCCAGCAGTTCCGAGACCGGACAGGGGGTCTGGCCCCAGCATTTT.

This CDR3 reads CASGGTDHSNEQFF. CDR3 sequence (DNA): TGTGCCAGCGGGGGGACGGATCATAGTAATGAGCAGTTCTTC. The rearrangement uses TRBV9 and TRBJ2-1; D may be TRBD2 (6 bases). The germline V gene encodes CDR1 SGDLS and CDR2 YYNGEE. The CDR3 totals 14 residues. The germline V and J ends were trimmed by 7 bases and 7 bases, with 18 bases remaining between them.

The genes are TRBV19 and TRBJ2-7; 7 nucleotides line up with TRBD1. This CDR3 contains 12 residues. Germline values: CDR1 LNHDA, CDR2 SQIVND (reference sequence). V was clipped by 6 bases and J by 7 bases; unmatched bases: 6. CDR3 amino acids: CASSPQTGEQYF. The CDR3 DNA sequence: TGTGCCAGTAGCCCTCAGACAGGGGAGCAGTACTTC.

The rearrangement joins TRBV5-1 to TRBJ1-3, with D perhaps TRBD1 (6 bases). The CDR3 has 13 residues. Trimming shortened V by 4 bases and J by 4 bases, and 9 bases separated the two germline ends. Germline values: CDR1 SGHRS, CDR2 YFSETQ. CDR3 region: CASSPGTGNTIYF. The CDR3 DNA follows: TGCGCCAGCAGCCCCGGGACAGGAAACACCATATATTTT.

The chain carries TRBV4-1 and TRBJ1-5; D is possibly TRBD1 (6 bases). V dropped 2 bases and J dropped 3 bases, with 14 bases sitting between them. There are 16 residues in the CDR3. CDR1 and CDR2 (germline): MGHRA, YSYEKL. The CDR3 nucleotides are TGCGCCAGCAGCCAACAGACAGGAGAGACCAATCAGCCCCAGCATTTT. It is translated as CASSQQTGETNQPQHF.